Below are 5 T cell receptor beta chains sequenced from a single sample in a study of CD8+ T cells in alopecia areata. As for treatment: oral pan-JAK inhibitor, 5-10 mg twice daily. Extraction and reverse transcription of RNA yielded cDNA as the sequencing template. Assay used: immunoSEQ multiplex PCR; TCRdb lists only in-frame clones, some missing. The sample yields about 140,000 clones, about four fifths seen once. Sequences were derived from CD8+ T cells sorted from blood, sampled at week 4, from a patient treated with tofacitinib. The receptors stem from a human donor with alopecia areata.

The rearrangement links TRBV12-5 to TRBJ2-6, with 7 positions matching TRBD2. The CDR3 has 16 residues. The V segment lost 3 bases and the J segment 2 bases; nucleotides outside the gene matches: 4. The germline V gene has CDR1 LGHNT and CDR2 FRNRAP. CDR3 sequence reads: CASGFYRGAGANVLTF. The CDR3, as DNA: TGTGCTAGTGGTTTTTATCGGGGGGCTGGGGCCAACGTCCTGACTTTC.

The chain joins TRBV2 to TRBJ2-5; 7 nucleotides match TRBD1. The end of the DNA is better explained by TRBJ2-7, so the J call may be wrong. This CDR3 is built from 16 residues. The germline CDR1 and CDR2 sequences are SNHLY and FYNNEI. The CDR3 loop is CASSVYRGRTSGEQYF. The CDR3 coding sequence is TGTGCCAGCAGTGTTTACAGGGGCCGCACCAGCGGCGAGCAGTACTTC.

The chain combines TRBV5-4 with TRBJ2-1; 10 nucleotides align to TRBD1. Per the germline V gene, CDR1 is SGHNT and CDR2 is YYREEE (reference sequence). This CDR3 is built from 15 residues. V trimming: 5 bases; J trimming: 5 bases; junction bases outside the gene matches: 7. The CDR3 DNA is TGTGCCAGCAGGACGAGGGGACAGGGGAACAATGAGCAGTTCTTC. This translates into CASRTRGQGNNEQFF.

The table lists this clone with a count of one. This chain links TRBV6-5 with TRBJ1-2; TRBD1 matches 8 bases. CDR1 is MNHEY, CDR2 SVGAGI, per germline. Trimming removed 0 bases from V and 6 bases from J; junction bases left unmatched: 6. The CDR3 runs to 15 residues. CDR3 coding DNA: TGTGCCAGCAGTTACTCTAGGACAGGGAGTAATGGCTACACCTTC. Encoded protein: CASSYSRTGSNGYTF.

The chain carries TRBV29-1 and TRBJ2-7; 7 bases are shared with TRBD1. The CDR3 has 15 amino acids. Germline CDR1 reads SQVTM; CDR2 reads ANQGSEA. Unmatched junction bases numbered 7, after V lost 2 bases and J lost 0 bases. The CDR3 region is CSVESRDRGSYEQYF. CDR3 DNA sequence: TGCAGCGTTGAATCCCGGGACAGAGGCTCCTACGAGCAGTACTTC.